The 10 T cell receptor beta chains reported below all come from one sample, sequenced in a study of CD8+ T cells in alopecia areata. cDNA serving as the sequencing template came from extracted, reverse transcribed RNA. The repertoire was sequenced with immunoSEQ multiplex PCR; TCRdb's copy has only in-frame clones and lacks some. Among 100,000 to 150,000 clones listed, 58% were seen once. The sample's treatment: oral pan-JAK inhibitor, 5-10 mg twice daily. The specimen was CD8+ T cells sorted from blood, collected at week 4, from a patient treated with tofacitinib. These receptors were obtained from a human donor with alopecia areata.

V usage is TRBV30 and J usage is TRBJ2-2; D call uncertain. The germline V gene has CDR1 GTSNPN and CDR2 SVGIG (reference sequence). The V end lost 2 bases, the J end lost 5 bases, and 9 bases lay between the germline ends. The CDR3 runs to 13 residues. The CDR3 here is CAWSWIGTGELFF. CDR3 coding DNA: TGTGCCTGGAGTTGGATTGGGACCGGGGAGCTGTTTTTT. The full variable domain, with the rest looked up from reference TRBV30 and TRBJ2-2, is SQTIHQWPATLVQPVGSPLSLECTVEGTSNPNLYWYRQAAGRGLQLLFYSVGIGQISSEVPQNLSASRPQDRQFILSSKKLLLSDSGFYLCAWSWIGTGELFFGEGSRLTVL.

Notes on this clone: This sample includes further DNA sequences coding for the same CDR3. CDR3 coding DNA: TGTGCCAGCAGTGAAATAGGCTCCTACGAGCAGTACTTC. Protein product: CASSEIGSYEQYF. The chain carries TRBV25-1 and TRBJ2-7; no definite D call. The germline gives CDR1 MGHDK, CDR2 SYGVNS. CDR3 length equals 13 residues. V was cut by 2 bases and J by 0 bases, with 5 bases left in between.

This clone was counted only a few times. The chain has TRBV6-5 and TRBJ2-1, with 9 bases matching TRBD2. The CDR3 loop spans 16 amino acids. From germline, CDR1 is MNHEY and CDR2 SVGAGI. V lost 2 bases and J lost 6; bases outside the gene matches: 8. CDR3 nucleotides: TGTGCCAGCAGTTACCAGCCGGGACTAGCTAGCAATGAGCAGTTCTTC. Residues: CASSYQPGLASNEQFF.

This chain links TRBV27 with TRBJ2-7, with D possibly matching TRBD2 (5 bases). Germline V gives CDR1 MNHEY, CDR2 SMNVEV (reference sequence). Between the trimmed V and J ends, which lost 2 bases and 2 bases, there was a span of 13 bases. This CDR3 comprises 15 residues. The CDR3 nucleotides are TGTGCCAGCAGTTTAGCGGGTTTCCTTCCCTACGAGCAGTACTTC. Amino acids: CASSLAGFLPYEQYF.

The chain employs TRBV27 and TRBJ2-7; TRBD1 might be the D (6 bases). V lost 3 bases and J 5 bases, leaving 17 bases between the germline ends. The germline V gene encodes CDR1 MNHEY and CDR2 SMNVEV (reference sequence). This CDR3 region has 15 residues. The CDR3 coding sequence is TGTGCCAGCAGTTTTGATAGGACAGAGTTAAACGAGCAGTACTTC. Translating gives CASSFDRTELNEQYF.

V is TRBV4-3 and J is TRBJ2-1, with TRBD1 as a possible D gene (5 bases). The germline V gene has CDR1 LGHNA and CDR2 YSLEER. Trimming shortened V by 4 bases and J by 8 bases, and 15 bases separated the two germline ends. The CDR3 loop spans 14 amino acids. The CDR3 reads CASSLGRHGYEQFF. CDR3 sequence (DNA): TGCGCCAGCAGCCTGGGGCGGCACGGTTATGAGCAGTTCTTC.

The gene calls are TRBV7-2 and TRBJ1-2, with D possibly being TRBD1 (6 bases). The ends were cut back, 5 bases at V and 6 bases at J, with 13 bases in the middle. The CDR3 has 13 residues. Germline CDR1 SGHTA, CDR2 FQGNSA. The CDR3 is CASSRGTRHGYTF. DNA of the CDR3: TGTGCCAGCAGCCGCGGGACACGGCATGGCTACACCTTC.

The chain recombines TRBV30 with TRBJ2-7; 7 positions agree with TRBD1. Germline CDR1 and CDR2: GTSNPN and SVGIG (reference sequence). J gave up 3 bases and V 0 bases, and 8 bases lay outside the gene matches. This CDR3 spans 15 amino acids. CDR3 nucleotide sequence: TGTGCCTGGAGTGTACACCCCACAGGGGACTACGAGCAGTACTTC. This gives the protein CAWSVHPTGDYEQYF. The whole variable domain, filled in from reference TRBV30 and TRBJ2-7, reads SQTIHQWPATLVQPVGSPLSLECTVEGTSNPNLYWYRQAAGRGLQLLFYSVGIGQISSEVPQNLSASRPQDRQFILSSKKLLLSDSGFYLCAWSVHPTGDYEQYFGPGTRLTVT.

The rearrangement uses TRBV30 and TRBJ1-2; D unresolved. The CDR3 has 12 amino acids. Trimming took off 4 bases at V and 6 bases at J, with 12 bases between the two ends. CDR1 GTSNPN and CDR2 SVGIG come from the germline V gene (reference sequence). The CDR3 DNA reads TGTGCCTGGACTTGGGGATCCAATGGCTACACCTTC. Translation: CAWTWGSNGYTF.

The chain recombines TRBV4-2 with TRBJ2-7, with D possibly called TRBD1 or TRBD2 (6 bases each). Trimming removed 3 bases from V and 2 bases from J, with 11 bases in between. Looked up from germline, CDR1 is LGHNA and CDR2 is YNFKEQ. The CDR3 runs to 14 residues. The CDR3 DNA reads TGTGCCAGCAGCCACGGGGGCGAAACCTACGAGCAGTACTTC. It is translated as CASSHGGETYEQYF.